These 32 T cell receptor beta chains originate from one sample sequenced in a study of PD-L1 blockade in urothelial cancer. Profiling relied on immunoSEQ multiplex PCR, and the TCRdb table lists in-frame clones only, not all of them. The table records under 45,000 clones, 82% of them present only once. The source was PBMCs, collected around atezolizumab (anti-PD-L1) treatment. The receptors were sampled from a man aged 55 to 69 with urothelial cancer.

The J gene is TRBJ1-4, the V gene TRBV5-1, with TRBD1 matching over 9 bases. Germline trimming cut 4 bases from V and 5 bases from J; bases unmatched to any gene: 6. The CDR3 contains 15 residues. Germline CDR1 reads SGHRS; CDR2 reads YFSETQ. The CDR3 sequence is CASSAGTGLNEKLFF. CDR3 coding DNA: TGCGCCAGCAGCGCGGGGACAGGGCTAAATGAAAAACTGTTTTTT.

There are a few counts of this clone. This chain links TRBV30 with TRBJ1-1; tentatively, D is TRBD1 (5 bases). The CDR3 loop spans 13 amino acids. V lost 3 bases and J lost 4, with 12 bases in between. Germline loops: CDR1 GTSNPN, CDR2 SVGIG (reference sequence). For the CDR3, the DNA is TGTGCCTGGAGCGTTGCGGGGGTCACTGAAGCTTTCTTT. Translated, it gives CAWSVAGVTEAFF.

The chain combines TRBV11-3 with TRBJ2-2, with D maybe TRBD1 (6 bases). V lost 5 bases to trimming and J lost 1 base, with 11 bases between them. Germline V gene data show CDR1 as SGHNT and CDR2 as YENEEA. CDR3 size: 15 residues. CDR3 nucleotides: TGTGCCAGCAGCCTCGGGACATTGAACACCGGGGAGCTGTTTTTT. Translation: CASSLGTLNTGELFF.

By share, this clone ranks as medium-sized (0.01 to 0.1%). This chain connects TRBV30 to TRBJ2-3; 11 bases map to TRBD1. Germline V lookup: CDR1 GTSNPN, CDR2 SVGIG (reference sequence). V gave up 5 bases and J gave up 3 bases; unmatched junction bases: 4. The CDR3 is 14 residues long. In nucleotides, the CDR3 is TGTGCCTGGGGACAGGGGGCGGAAACAGATACGCAGTATTTT. Amino acid sequence: CAWGQGAETDTQYF.

The J gene is TRBJ2-4, the V gene TRBV7-2, with 9 bases identical to TRBD1. The CDR3 sequence is 19 residues long. Trimming at V came to 4 bases and at J to 3 bases, leaving 16 bases not matched to a gene. The germline gives CDR1 SGHTA, CDR2 FQGNSA. This chain's CDR3 is CASSSMRGQGGGDKNIQYF. DNA for the CDR3: TGTGCCAGCAGCTCCATGAGGGGACAGGGAGGGGGGGACAAAAACATTCAGTACTTC.

This chain uses TRBV2 with TRBJ1-1, with D perhaps matching TRBD1 (5 bases). The CDR3 is 13 amino acids. With 6 bases removed from V and 1 base from J, the gap between germline ends came to 9 bases. CDR1 and CDR2 (germline): SNHLY, FYNNEI. CDR3 sequence (DNA): TGTGCCAGCAGGTACAGGACGAACACTGAAGCTTTCTTT. It specifies CASRYRTNTEAFF.

The chain couples TRBV2 to TRBJ2-7; TRBD1 might be the D (6 bases). The CDR3 extends over 12 amino acids. Germline CDR1 reads SNHLY; CDR2 reads FYNNEI. V lost 7 bases to trimming and J lost 0 bases, with 7 bases between them. CDR3 sequence: CASKGGSYEQYF. As DNA, the CDR3 is TGTGCCAGCAAAGGGGGCTCCTACGAGCAGTACTTC.

There are a few counts of this clone. V usage is TRBV10-2 and J usage is TRBJ1-5, with D maybe TRBD1 (5 bases). V lost 6 bases, J lost 4 bases, and 22 bases lay in between. Germline lookup yields CDR1 WSHSY and CDR2 SAAADI. This CDR3 has 17 residues. CDR3 sequence: CASRSPGDSQRNQPQHF. The CDR3 DNA sequence: TGCGCCAGCAGGTCCCCGGGGGACTCTCAGCGGAATCAGCCCCAGCATTTT.

The V gene is TRBV9, the J gene TRBJ2-1; 8 bases are a match to TRBD2. CDR3 size: 15 residues. After removal of 3 bases from V and 5 bases from J, the junction contained 7 bases not matched to a gene. Germline CDR1 and CDR2: SGDLS and YYNGEE. In nucleotides, the CDR3 is TGTGCCAGCAGCGGGTGGACTAGCCCCGACAATGAGCAGTTCTTC. This sequence encodes CASSGWTSPDNEQFF.

The CDR3 reads CASSGTDLSNQPQHF. The CDR3 DNA reads as TGTGCCAGTAGTGGGACAGACCTGAGCAATCAGCCCCAGCATTTT. This rearrangement joins TRBV19 to TRBJ1-5, with 7 bases fitting TRBD1. The germline V gene encodes CDR1 LNHDA and CDR2 SQIVND (reference sequence). Trimming took 5 bases from V and 1 from J; bases not matched to a gene: 5. The CDR3 covers 15 residues.

The J gene is TRBJ1-1, the V gene TRBV7-2; D unresolved. The germline V gene encodes CDR1 SGHTA and CDR2 FQGNSA. This CDR3 spans 13 amino acids. V lost 3 bases and J 7 bases, leaving 12 bases between the germline ends. The CDR3 spells CASSFYEGDEAFF. CDR3 DNA sequence: TGTGCCAGCAGCTTTTATGAGGGCGATGAAGCTTTCTTT.

The V gene is TRBV6-4, the J gene TRBJ2-1; TRBD1 aligns across 12 bases. The germline CDR1 and CDR2 sequences are MRHNA and SNTAGT. The CDR3 has 18 residues. J was trimmed by 10 bases and V by 2 bases; bases with no gene match: 15. DNA for the CDR3: TGTGCCAGCAGTGACCGGGCGAGCGGGACAGGGGGCTCACGGGAGCAGTTCTTC. This sequence encodes CASSDRASGTGGSREQFF.

The chain uses TRBV2 and TRBJ1-2; 7 bases fit TRBD1. This CDR3 comprises 14 residues. Per the germline V gene, CDR1 is SNHLY and CDR2 is FYNNEI. V lost 5 bases to trimming and J lost 5 bases; unmatched junction nucleotides: 8. The CDR3 region is CASSRLSGGYGYTF. Here the CDR3 DNA reads TGTGCCAGCAGTAGGCTGTCAGGGGGGTATGGCTACACCTTC.

The CDR3 DNA reads as TGTGCCAGCAGCTTGTCGGGGGTCGTAGAGGAAAAACTGTTTTTT. Translation: CASSLSGVVEEKLFF. The V and J genes are TRBV5-5 and TRBJ1-4, with D possibly being TRBD1 (5 bases). The CDR3 length is 15 residues. V was pared by 1 base and J by 8 bases, with 15 bases between. Germline V gives CDR1 SGHKS, CDR2 YYEKEE (reference sequence).

The chain uses TRBV14 and TRBJ2-5; 7 nucleotides align to TRBD2. Germline V CDR1 and CDR2: SGHDN, FVKESK. The V gene end was trimmed by 4 bases and the J gene end by 10 bases; junction bases not matched to a gene: 18. The CDR3 spans 16 residues. The CDR3 nucleotides are TGTGCCAGCAGCCGATGGTCCGGGACTACCCGTCGGGACCAGTACTTC. The encoded protein is CASSRWSGTTRRDQYF.

The chain carries TRBV27 and TRBJ2-3; D remains ambiguous. Germline V gene data show CDR1 as MNHEY and CDR2 as SMNVEV (reference sequence). The V end lost 3 bases, the J end lost 2 bases, and 6 bases lay between the germline ends. The CDR3 has 13 residues. The CDR3 bases are TGTGCCAGCAGTTTTCAGAACACAGATACGCAGTATTTT. Translated, it gives CASSFQNTDTQYF.

This CDR3 reads CATSRPRTGPGNTIYF. DNA of the CDR3: TGTGCCACCAGCAGACCCCGGACAGGGCCTGGAAACACCATATATTTT. The genes are TRBV15 and TRBJ1-3; 8 bases line up with TRBD1. The germline V gene encodes CDR1 LNHNV and CDR2 YYDKDF (reference sequence). V was clipped by 2 bases and J by 2 bases; unmatched bases: 5. The CDR3 sequence is 16 residues long.

Only a few counts were recorded for this clone. This rearrangement joins TRBV15 to TRBJ1-1, with 7 bases fitting TRBD1. Germline V gives CDR1 LNHNV, CDR2 YYDKDF (reference sequence). The junction had 11 bases not matched to a gene; V was cut back by 4 bases and J by 0 bases. The CDR3 totals 17 residues. The CDR3 sequence is CATSTPRDSVMNTEAFF. CDR3 nucleotide sequence: TGTGCCACCAGCACCCCCCGGGACAGCGTAATGAACACTGAAGCTTTCTTT.

CDR3 DNA sequence: TGCGCCAGCACCTCCGGGACAGGGTCAAATGAGCAGTTCTTC. Protein product: CASTSGTGSNEQFF. The chain couples TRBV5-1 to TRBJ2-1; 9 bases map to TRBD1. The J segment lost 7 bases and the V segment lost 6 bases, leaving 8 bases of the junction unmatched. This CDR3 contains 14 residues. Germline CDR1 is SGHRS and CDR2 is YFSETQ.

J is TRBJ1-1 and V is TRBV19; D is possibly TRBD1 (6 bases). Germline CDR1 and CDR2: LNHDA and SQIVND (reference sequence). This CDR3 comprises 13 residues. V was pared by 6 bases and J by 1 base, with 9 bases between. CDR3 sequence (DNA): TGTGCCAGTAGGGACAGATGGAACACTGAAGCTTTCTTT. This translates into CASRDRWNTEAFF.

The rearrangement joins TRBV7-8 to TRBJ2-7; D is uncertain. V shed 1 base and J shed 4 bases, with 14 bases lying between them. The CDR3 covers 15 residues. The V gene's germline CDR1 is SGHVS and CDR2 FQNEAQ. In DNA, the CDR3 is TGTGCCAGCAGCTTAGACCTGAGCCCCCGGTACGAGCAGTACTTC. It specifies CASSLDLSPRYEQYF.

The rearrangement uses TRBV5-6 and TRBJ1-6, with 7 bases matching TRBD1. V trimming: 6 bases; J trimming: 9 bases; junction bases outside the gene matches: 9. The CDR3 has 14 residues. Looked up from germline, CDR1 is SGHDT and CDR2 is YYEEEE. CDR3 nucleotides: TGTGCCAGCACCAAACAGGGGTTCAGTTCACCCCTCCACTTT. The encoded protein is CASTKQGFSSPLHF.

The gene calls are TRBV6-5 and TRBJ2-5, with 9 positions matching TRBD2. Trimming at V came to 3 bases and at J to 4 bases, leaving 3 bases not matched to a gene. The CDR3 sequence is 14 residues long. Germline CDR1 is MNHEY and CDR2 is SVGAGI. As DNA, the CDR3 is TGTGCCAGCAGTTATAGGCGGGGGGGAGAGACCCAGTACTTC. This translates into CASSYRRGGETQYF.

This sequence joins TRBV5-1 and TRBJ1-3; D is ambiguous. Trimming shortened V by 2 bases and J by 1 base, and 4 bases separated the two germline ends. This CDR3 comprises 13 residues. The germline gives CDR1 SGHRS, CDR2 YFSETQ. The CDR3 DNA reads as TGCGCCAGCAGCTTCAGATCTGGAAACACCATATATTTT. Amino acids: CASSFRSGNTIYF.

V is TRBV6-5 and J is TRBJ1-2; 7 bases agree with TRBD1. The CDR3 is made up of 13 amino acids. Germline lookup yields CDR1 MNHEY and CDR2 SVGAGI. Trimming removed 6 bases from V and 4 bases from J; junction bases left unmatched: 5. Here the CDR3 reads CASSSGQTYGYTF. The CDR3 coding sequence is TGTGCCAGCAGCTCGGGACAGACCTATGGCTACACCTTC.

The chain has TRBV28 and TRBJ1-2, with 10 bases fitting TRBD1. The V segment lost 4 bases and the J segment 8 bases; nucleotides outside the gene matches: 10. Germline V gives CDR1 MDHEN, CDR2 SYDVKM. The CDR3 is 15 amino acids. The CDR3 loop is CASSYRGQGVRGYTF. CDR3 in DNA: TGTGCCAGCAGTTATCGCGGACAGGGGGTGAGGGGCTACACCTTC.

In nucleotides, the CDR3 is TGTGCCAGCAGTTTAACGAGGGCTACAACTAATGAAAAACTGTTTTTT. Translation gives CASSLTRATTNEKLFF. The chain recombines TRBV28 with TRBJ1-4; D gene ambiguous. V lost 2 bases, J lost 0 bases, and 10 bases lay in between. Germline V gene lookup returns CDR1 MDHEN and CDR2 SYDVKM. The CDR3 loop spans 16 amino acids.

The rearrangement joins TRBV30 to TRBJ1-1, with D possibly being TRBD1 (5 bases). This CDR3 region has 14 residues. The germline CDR1 and CDR2 sequences are GTSNPN and SVGIG (reference sequence). V lost 2 bases to trimming and J lost 0 bases, with 10 bases between them. CDR3: CAWSLRDLNTEAFF. In nucleotides, the CDR3 is TGTGCCTGGAGTTTGCGGGACTTGAACACTGAAGCTTTCTTT. The full variable domain, rest sourced from reference TRBV30 and TRBJ1-1, is SQTIHQWPATLVQPVGSPLSLECTVEGTSNPNLYWYRQAAGRGLQLLFYSVGIGQISSEVPQNLSASRPQDRQFILSSKKLLLSDSGFYLCAWSLRDLNTEAFFGQGTRLTVV.

This chain connects TRBV6-1 to TRBJ1-1; D is possibly TRBD1 (6 bases). The CDR3 has 15 amino acids. CDR1 MNHNS and CDR2 SASEGT come from the germline V gene. Deletions cut 5 bases from V and 5 bases from J, with 18 bases between. Here the CDR3 DNA reads TGTGCCAGCAGTCCTCAGGGGCTCCAGGGAACTGAAGCTTTCTTT. Translated, it gives CASSPQGLQGTEAFF.

The J gene is TRBJ2-2, the V gene TRBV11-1; tentatively, D is TRBD1 (5 bases). This CDR3 spans 15 amino acids. The V end was cut by 0 bases, the J end by 5 bases, with 10 bases between. Germline CDR1 reads SGHAT; CDR2 reads FQDESV (reference sequence). The CDR3: CASSLAAGLTGELFF. The CDR3 region has the DNA TGTGCCAGCAGCTTAGCGGCAGGGCTAACCGGGGAGCTGTTTTTT.

This chain links TRBV6-5 with TRBJ1-5; D remains ambiguous. CDR1 and CDR2 from the germline V gene are MNHEY and SVGAGI. V shed 2 bases and J shed 4 bases, with 12 bases lying between them. CDR3 size: 15 residues. The CDR3: CASSYRSRPNQPQHF. The CDR3 DNA follows: TGTGCCAGCAGTTACCGGTCGAGGCCAAATCAGCCCCAGCATTTT.

This clone has only one observation. The genes are TRBV6-5 and TRBJ1-2; TRBD1 matches at 7 bases. There are 13 residues in the CDR3. V shed 1 base and J 6 bases; nucleotides not matched to a gene: 2. Germline V gives CDR1 MNHEY, CDR2 SVGAGI. CDR3 bases: TGTGCCAGCAGTTACTTCAGGGGGGATGGCTACACCTTC. Encoded protein: CASSYFRGDGYTF.